Listed here are 14 T cell receptor beta chains from one sample, sequenced in a study of cytomegalovirus exposure and HLA in healthy donors. Only in-frame clones appear in the TCRdb table, and some are missing; sequencing was by immunoSEQ multiplex PCR. The profile shows more than 95,000 clones, roughly 93% of them singletons. Sequencing used PBMCs. The receptors were sampled from a woman aged 18-35 years in good health and CMV-seronegative.

V gene TRBV5-6 combines with J gene TRBJ2-5, with 9 bases that match TRBD1. This CDR3 is built from 14 residues. The V segment lost 3 bases and the J segment 2 bases; nucleotides outside the gene matches: 2. Germline CDR1 is SGHDT and CDR2 is YYEEEE. CDR3 residues: CASSSGTGQETQYF. CDR3 nucleotide sequence: TGTGCCAGCAGCTCTGGGACAGGGCAAGAGACCCAGTACTTC.

The chain is built from TRBV5-1 and TRBJ2-2; TRBD1 is a possible D gene (6 bases). The ends were cut back, 5 bases at V and 5 bases at J, with 16 bases in the middle. CDR1 and CDR2 (germline): SGHRS, YFSETQ. The CDR3 is 15 amino acids. The CDR3 reads CASSFSGVDTGELFF. CDR3 nucleotide sequence: TGCGCCAGCAGTTTTTCAGGGGTAGATACCGGGGAGCTGTTTTTT.

The gene calls are TRBV6-1 and TRBJ1-5, with a possible D match to TRBD1 (6 bases). The CDR3 totals 15 residues. CDR1 MNHNS and CDR2 SASEGT come from the germline V gene. With 8 bases removed from V and 0 bases from J, the gap between germline ends came to 14 bases. The CDR3 sequence: CASGGATLSNQPQHF. The CDR3 DNA sequence: TGTGCCAGCGGGGGGGCGACCCTTAGCAATCAGCCCCAGCATTTT.

V is TRBV5-6 and J is TRBJ2-3, with D perhaps TRBD2 (6 bases). Germline V gene data show CDR1 as SGHDT and CDR2 as YYEEEE. The CDR3 contains 16 residues. Trimming shortened V by 3 bases and J by 0 bases, and 14 bases separated the two germline ends. The CDR3 here is CASSYLADPSTDTQYF. CDR3 nucleotide sequence: TGTGCCAGCAGCTACTTAGCGGATCCTAGCACAGATACGCAGTATTTT.

The rearrangement uses TRBV5-1 and TRBJ1-5; 10 nucleotides agree with TRBD1. CDR1 and CDR2 from the germline V gene are SGHRS and YFSETQ. This CDR3 has 17 amino acids. V lost 4 bases to trimming and J lost 3 bases; unmatched junction nucleotides: 10. The chain's CDR3 is CASSEGTGVAVNQPQHF. CDR3 DNA: TGCGCCAGCAGCGAAGGGACAGGGGTGGCGGTCAATCAGCCCCAGCATTTT. Full variable domain (remainder filled in from reference TRBV5-1 and TRBJ1-5): KAGVTQTPRYLIKTRGQQVTLSCSPISGHRSVSWYQQTPGQGLQFLFEYFSETQRNKGNFPGRFSGRQFSNSRSEMNVSTLELGDSALYLCASSEGTGVAVNQPQHFGDGTRLSIL.

V is TRBV6-1 and J is TRBJ1-5; 10 nucleotides agree with TRBD1. Germline CDR1 MNHNS, CDR2 SASEGT. The CDR3 has 15 residues. The V segment lost 10 bases and the J segment 0 bases; nucleotides outside the gene matches: 6. The CDR3 here is CAISTGGHSNQPQHF. CDR3 DNA: TGTGCCATATCGACAGGGGGCCATAGCAATCAGCCCCAGCATTTT.

This chain uses TRBV27 with TRBJ1-2; TRBD1 matches 8 bases. Germline assignment: CDR1 MNHEY and CDR2 SMNVEV (reference sequence). V was pared by 6 bases and J by 8 bases, with 23 bases of the junction left unmatched. The CDR3 runs to 18 residues. The CDR3 loop reads CASSPVGTGRVLISGYTF. The CDR3 DNA is TGTGCCAGCAGCCCCGTGGGGACAGGCCGTGTCTTGATATCGGGCTACACCTTC.

The chain has TRBV5-6 and TRBJ2-1; 10 nucleotides line up with TRBD1. The V and J ends lost 3 bases and 1 base, in that order; junction bases with no gene match: 1. This CDR3 has 15 amino acids. CDR1 is SGHDT and CDR2 is YYEEEE in the germline V gene. The CDR3 region has the DNA TGTGCCAGCAGCTGGGGACAGGGGTCCTACAATGAGCAGTTCTTC. The encoded protein is CASSWGQGSYNEQFF.

The chain uses TRBV10-3 and TRBJ2-1; 14 bases are a match to TRBD2. The V gene end was trimmed by 2 bases and the J gene end by 0 bases; junction bases not matched to a gene: 0. CDR3 length: 17 residues. Germline-derived CDR1 and CDR2 are ENHRY and SYGVKD. The CDR3 here is CAISEGTSGSSYNEQFF. In DNA, the CDR3 is TGTGCCATCAGTGAGGGGACTAGCGGGAGCTCCTACAATGAGCAGTTCTTC.

V usage is TRBV30 and J usage is TRBJ2-5, with TRBD2 matching over 11 bases. This CDR3 comprises 15 residues. In germline, CDR1 is GTSNPN, CDR2 SVGIG (reference sequence). V shed 2 bases and J 0 bases; nucleotides not matched to a gene: 2. CDR3 nucleotide sequence: TGTGCCTGGAGTTTAGCGGGGGGGCACCAAGAGACCCAGTACTTC. Its protein is CAWSLAGGHQETQYF.

This clone occurred once. The chain joins TRBV28 to TRBJ2-5; tentative D call: TRBD1 (5 bases). CDR1 is MDHEN, CDR2 SYDVKM, per germline. The CDR3 is made up of 14 amino acids. The ends were cut back, 7 bases at V and 2 bases at J, with 14 bases in the middle. The CDR3 here is CASIDIGHQETQYF. CDR3 sequence (DNA): TGTGCCAGCATCGATATTGGACATCAAGAGACCCAGTACTTC.

This chain uses TRBV6-1 with TRBJ1-5, with D perhaps matching TRBD1 (5 bases). The CDR3 has 15 amino acids. Germline loops: CDR1 MNHNS, CDR2 SASEGT. The V gene lost 6 bases and the J gene lost 0 bases, with 12 bases spanning the gap. The CDR3 DNA follows: TGTGCCAGCAGCCGGGACTTCGCTAGCAATCAGCCCCAGCATTTT. Translated: CASSRDFASNQPQHF.

The rearrangement joins TRBV4-1 to TRBJ2-1, with a possible D match to TRBD1 (5 bases). The CDR3 consists of 18 residues. The V end lost 1 base, the J end lost 1 base, and 17 bases lay between the germline ends. Germline CDR1 is MGHRA and CDR2 is YSYEKL. CDR3 loop: CASSQAYTQASSYNEQFF. CDR3 sequence (DNA): TGCGCCAGCAGCCAAGCCTACACACAGGCTTCGTCCTACAATGAGCAGTTCTTC.

This chain uses TRBV19 with TRBJ2-5; D may be TRBD1 (5 bases). Germline CDR1 and CDR2: LNHDA and SQIVND (reference sequence). The CDR3 contains 13 residues. Deletions cut 2 bases from V and 4 bases from J, with 8 bases between. The CDR3 DNA is TGTGCCAGTAGTATACAGGGCACAGAGACCCAGTACTTC. Amino acid sequence: CASSIQGTETQYF.